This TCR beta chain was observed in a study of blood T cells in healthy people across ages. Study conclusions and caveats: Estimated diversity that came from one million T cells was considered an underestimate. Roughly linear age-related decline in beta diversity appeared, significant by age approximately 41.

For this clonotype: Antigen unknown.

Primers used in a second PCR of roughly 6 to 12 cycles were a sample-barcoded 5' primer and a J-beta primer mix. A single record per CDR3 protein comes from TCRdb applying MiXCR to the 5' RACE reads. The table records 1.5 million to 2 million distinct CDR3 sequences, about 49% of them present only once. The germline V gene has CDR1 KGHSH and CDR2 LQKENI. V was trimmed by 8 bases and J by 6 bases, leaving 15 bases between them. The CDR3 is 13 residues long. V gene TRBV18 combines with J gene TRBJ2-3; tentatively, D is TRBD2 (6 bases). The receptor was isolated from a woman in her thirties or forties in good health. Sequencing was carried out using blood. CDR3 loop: CASAGRKLDTQYF. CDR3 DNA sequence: TGTGCCAGCGCGGGACGGAAACTGGATACGCAGTATTTT.